The sequence of this TCR beta chain was determined in a study of beta chain features in type 1 diabetes. Study-level information: All samples together contributed 100 million to 120 million sorted cells for examination.

Germline lookup yields CDR1 SEHNR and CDR2 FQNEAQ (reference sequence). V was pared by 6 bases and J by 5 bases, with 16 bases between. This CDR3 is 14 amino acids long. Remarks on this clone: Its antigen is as yet unknown.

Every isolated RNA sample was fully reverse transcribed, so sequencing captured expressed TCRB transcripts. Here immunoSEQ multiplex PCR was the method, and the copy in TCRdb shows in-frame clones only, minus some. This sample yields 150,000 to 200,000 clones, of which around 8.6% are seen a single time; under 0.65% belongs to the top ten. Points from the study as a whole: Shorter templates might be favored by PCR, and equally so in patients and in controls. Any role of HLA type in TCRB rearrangement remained unresolved here. All four CD4+ subsets of Type 1 diabetes patients contained TCRB CDR3s that were moderately but significantly shorter.

The sequence derives from a woman younger than 30 with type 1 diabetes. Source material: central memory CD4+ T cells from blood. This chain connects TRBV7-9 to TRBJ2-5; maybe TRBD2 (5 bases). The CDR3 region is CASRRDRGGETQYF. CDR3 sequence (DNA): TGTGCCAGCAGACGCGATCGAGGCGGGGAGACCCAGTACTTC.